The rows below give T cell receptor beta chains drawn from one sample of a study of shared clonotypes between healthy human individuals. Measured with immunoSEQ multiplex PCR; TCRdb has only the in-frame clones, and not every one. The table has about 2.3 million clones, less than 95% seen once. The sample was naive CD4+ T cells from PBMCs. Receptors originate from a man aged 18 to 29 in good health. Some clones in this sample may be carry-over from other donors' samples. The CDR3 runs from the conserved cysteine through the conserved F or W. Fields, in order: V gene, J gene, clone size, D gene, CDR3 DNA, CDR3 protein. D genes are given only for firm matches. Size is omitted from some rows. Given values are once, few, many or a class for expanded clones.

v_gene: TRBV10-3; j_gene: TRBJ2-2; abundance: once; d_gene: -; CDR3nt: TGTGCCACGGAGAACGGCGGGGAGCTGTTTTTT; CDR3aa: CATENGGELFF
v_gene: TRBV30; j_gene: TRBJ2-2; abundance: -; d_gene: -; CDR3nt: TGTGCCTGGAACCGTGGGCTGAACACCGGGGAGCTGTTTTTT; CDR3aa: CAWNRGLNTGELFF
v_gene: TRBV28; j_gene: TRBJ1-3; abundance: -; d_gene: -; CDR3nt: TGTGCCAGCAGTCAGCAGAGCTCTGGAAACACCATATATTTT; CDR3aa: CASSQQSSGNTIYF
v_gene: TRBV18; j_gene: TRBJ2-3; abundance: few; d_gene: -; CDR3nt: TGTGCCAGCTCACCTCAACGGGCGAGCACAGATACGCAGTATTTT; CDR3aa: CASSPQRASTDTQYF
v_gene: TRBV9; j_gene: TRBJ1-2; abundance: -; d_gene: TRBD1; CDR3nt: TGTGCCAGCAGCGTAACCGGACAGGGCTTGCCCTATGGCTACACCTTC; CDR3aa: CASSVTGQGLPYGYTF
v_gene: TRBV4-2; j_gene: TRBJ2-7; abundance: -; d_gene: -; CDR3nt: TGTGCCAGCAGCCAAGGGGTGACTGGCTACGAGCAGTACTTC; CDR3aa: CASSQGVTGYEQYF
v_gene: TRBV5-1; j_gene: TRBJ2-7; abundance: -; d_gene: TRBD1; CDR3nt: TGCGCCAGCAGCTTGGGGACAGGGGACGAGCAGTACTTC; CDR3aa: CASSLGTGDEQYF
v_gene: TRBV5-1; j_gene: TRBJ2-7; abundance: -; d_gene: -; CDR3nt: TGCGCCAGCAGCCCCAGGACCGCCTCCTACGAGCAGTACTTC; CDR3aa: CASSPRTASYEQYF
v_gene: TRBV14; j_gene: TRBJ1-2; abundance: -; d_gene: -; CDR3nt: TGTGCCAGCAGCCAAGGATTAATGGGCCATCCCACCTTC; CDR3aa: CASSQGLMGHPTF
v_gene: TRBV6-1; j_gene: TRBJ2-3; abundance: -; d_gene: TRBD2; CDR3nt: TGTGCCAGCAGTGTCGGCCTAGCGGGAGCCACAGATACGCAGTATTTT; CDR3aa: CASSVGLAGATDTQYF
v_gene: TRBV9; j_gene: TRBJ2-1; abundance: -; d_gene: TRBD2; CDR3nt: TGTGCCAGCAGCGTAAGACTAGCGGGATACCCCAATGAGCAGTTCTTC; CDR3aa: CASSVRLAGYPNEQFF
v_gene: TRBV28; j_gene: TRBJ1-4; abundance: once; d_gene: -; CDR3nt: TGTGCTTCGATGGAAAAACTGTTTTTT; CDR3aa: CASMEKLFF
v_gene: TRBV5-1; j_gene: TRBJ2-1; abundance: once; d_gene: -; CDR3nt: TGCGCCAGCAGCTTGGCCTTGGGCACCGCCTACAATGAGCAGTTCTTC; CDR3aa: CASSLALGTAYNEQFF
v_gene: TRBV27; j_gene: TRBJ2-3; abundance: -; d_gene: -; CDR3nt: TGTGCCAGCGTACCTTTCAGTCGTAGCACAGATACGCAGTATTTT; CDR3aa: CASVPFSRSTDTQYF
v_gene: TRBV29-1; j_gene: TRBJ1-3; abundance: -; d_gene: TRBD1; CDR3nt: TGCAGCGTCTTCGACAGGGGTGCTGGAAACACCATATATTTT; CDR3aa: CSVFDRGAGNTIYF
v_gene: TRBV6-5; j_gene: TRBJ1-1; abundance: few; d_gene: -; CDR3nt: TGTGCCAGCAGTTACCGAGACAGACGGACTGAAGCTTTCTTT; CDR3aa: CASSYRDRRTEAFF
v_gene: TRBV7-2; j_gene: TRBJ2-3; abundance: once; d_gene: -; CDR3nt: TGTGCCAGCAGCTACAAGACTAGACCAAGCACAGATACGCAGTATTTT; CDR3aa: CASSYKTRPSTDTQYF
v_gene: TRBV30; j_gene: TRBJ1-2; abundance: -; d_gene: -; CDR3nt: TGTGCCTGGAGTGTGGGGTATGGCTACACCTTC; CDR3aa: CAWSVGYGYTF
v_gene: TRBV10-3; j_gene: TRBJ2-5; abundance: -; d_gene: -; CDR3nt: TGTGCCATCAGTGACCTCCTAGCGAAACAAGAGACCCAGTACTTC; CDR3aa: CAISDLLAKQETQYF
v_gene: TRBV14; j_gene: TRBJ1-1; abundance: -; d_gene: TRBD1; CDR3nt: TGTGCCAGCAGCCAAGATAAACCCCGGACAGGACCAAACACTGAAGCTTTCTTT; CDR3aa: CASSQDKPRTGPNTEAFF
v_gene: TRBV7-9; j_gene: TRBJ2-5; abundance: -; d_gene: -; CDR3nt: TGTGCCAGCAGTCATCCCCGGAGAGGCCAAGAGACCCAGTACTTC; CDR3aa: CASSHPRRGQETQYF
v_gene: TRBV7-3; j_gene: TRBJ2-5; abundance: -; d_gene: -; CDR3nt: TGTGCCAGCGGATCCGGGCCGCAAGAGACCCAGTACTTC; CDR3aa: CASGSGPQETQYF
v_gene: TRBV6-6; j_gene: TRBJ1-1; abundance: -; d_gene: TRBD1; CDR3nt: TGTGCCAGCAGCCCCCGGGACAGGGGAGGACACACTGAAGCTTTCTTT; CDR3aa: CASSPRDRGGHTEAFF
v_gene: TRBV11-2; j_gene: TRBJ2-3; abundance: -; d_gene: -; CDR3nt: TGTGCCAGCAACAGGGAGACGCTCGGGGATACGCAGTATTTT; CDR3aa: CASNRETLGDTQYF
v_gene: TRBV5-1; j_gene: TRBJ1-1; abundance: -; d_gene: TRBD1; CDR3nt: TGCGCCAGCAGCATATCCGGGACAGCAAATAACGCTGAAGCTTTCTTT; CDR3aa: CASSISGTANNAEAFF
v_gene: TRBV28; j_gene: TRBJ2-7; abundance: -; d_gene: TRBD2; CDR3nt: TGTGCCAGCAGCCGGACTAGTTACGAGCAGTACTTC; CDR3aa: CASSRTSYEQYF
v_gene: TRBV5-1; j_gene: TRBJ1-5; abundance: -; d_gene: -; CDR3nt: TGCGCCAGCAGCGGCGGGCCTTTAGGGAATCAGCCCCAGCATTTT; CDR3aa: CASSGGPLGNQPQHF
v_gene: TRBV28; j_gene: TRBJ1-1; abundance: -; d_gene: -; CDR3nt: TGTGCCAGCAGCACCCCTACATACACTGAAGCTTTCTTT; CDR3aa: CASSTPTYTEAFF
v_gene: TRBV11-1; j_gene: TRBJ2-2; abundance: -; d_gene: -; CDR3nt: TGTGCCAGCAGGCCACAGGCTCCCAACACCGGGGAGCTGTTTTTT; CDR3aa: CASRPQAPNTGELFF
v_gene: TRBV5-4; j_gene: TRBJ1-2; abundance: -; d_gene: TRBD1; CDR3nt: TGTGCCAGCAGCTCGAGACAGGGTGCGGGCTATGGCTACACCTTC; CDR3aa: CASSSRQGAGYGYTF
v_gene: TRBV6-1; j_gene: TRBJ1-1; abundance: -; d_gene: TRBD1; CDR3nt: TGTGCCAGCAGTGTACAGGGGTGGTCTGAAGCTTTCTTT; CDR3aa: CASSVQGWSEAFF
v_gene: TRBV19; j_gene: TRBJ1-2; abundance: -; d_gene: TRBD1; CDR3nt: TGTGCCAGTAGAGTGACAGGGTTGGGGGATGGCTACACCTTC; CDR3aa: CASRVTGLGDGYTF
v_gene: TRBV30; j_gene: TRBJ2-7; abundance: -; d_gene: -; CDR3nt: TGTGCCTGGAGTGTTCTACCCTCCTACGAGCAGTACTTC; CDR3aa: CAWSVLPSYEQYF
v_gene: TRBV5-4; j_gene: TRBJ1-1; abundance: -; d_gene: -; CDR3nt: TGTGCCAGCAGCTTGAGTCAGGGTTGGGTCACTGAAGCTTTCTTT; CDR3aa: CASSLSQGWVTEAFF
v_gene: TRBV7-8; j_gene: TRBJ1-4; abundance: -; d_gene: TRBD1; CDR3nt: TGTGCCAGCAGCTTACTTATAGGGACAGGGTTCGAAAAACTGTTTTTT; CDR3aa: CASSLLIGTGFEKLFF
v_gene: TRBV15; j_gene: TRBJ1-4; abundance: -; d_gene: -; CDR3nt: TGTGCCACCAGCAGCCGCGGGGGTGAAAAACTGTTTTTT; CDR3aa: CATSSRGGEKLFF
v_gene: TRBV28; j_gene: TRBJ1-2; abundance: -; d_gene: -; CDR3nt: TGTGCCAGCAGTTCCTCCCAGGCCGATGGCACCTTC; CDR3aa: CASSSSQADGTF
v_gene: TRBV7-9; j_gene: TRBJ2-3; abundance: -; d_gene: TRBD2; CDR3nt: TGTGCCAGCAGCCCCCGGGACTACCATACGCAGTATTTT; CDR3aa: CASSPRDYHTQYF
v_gene: TRBV30; j_gene: TRBJ2-1; abundance: -; d_gene: TRBD1; CDR3nt: TGTGCCTGGGAACCGGGACAGCGCACCAATGAGCAGTTCTTC; CDR3aa: CAWEPGQRTNEQFF
v_gene: TRBV7-2; j_gene: TRBJ1-1; abundance: few; d_gene: -; CDR3nt: TGTGCCAGCAGATCCGATTTGAACACTGAAGCTTTCTTT; CDR3aa: CASRSDLNTEAFF
v_gene: TRBV28; j_gene: TRBJ2-5; abundance: -; d_gene: TRBD1; CDR3nt: TGTGCCAGCAGTACCTTGACAGGGGGCCTCGAGACCCAGTACTTC; CDR3aa: CASSTLTGGLETQYF
v_gene: TRBV5-1; j_gene: TRBJ1-4; abundance: -; d_gene: -; CDR3nt: TGCGCCAGCAGCCCTAGCGGACAGTCAACTAATGAAAAACTGTTTTTT; CDR3aa: CASSPSGQSTNEKLFF
v_gene: TRBV11-2; j_gene: TRBJ1-5; abundance: -; d_gene: TRBD1; CDR3nt: TGTGCCAGCAGCTTTATTGGGACAGGGGGCGTCTCTTTTCAGCCCCAGCATTTT; CDR3aa: CASSFIGTGGVSFQPQHF
v_gene: TRBV10-3; j_gene: TRBJ2-1; abundance: -; d_gene: TRBD1; CDR3nt: TGTGCCATCAGTGAGGTGTACAGGGGCTATGACAATGAGCAGTTCTTC; CDR3aa: CAISEVYRGYDNEQFF
v_gene: TRBV5-4; j_gene: TRBJ2-7; abundance: -; d_gene: -; CDR3nt: TGTGCCAGCAGCTCGTCTGCGGTTTCCTACTCCTACGAGCAGTACTTC; CDR3aa: CASSSSAVSYSYEQYF
v_gene: TRBV6-4; j_gene: TRBJ1-1; abundance: -; d_gene: TRBD1; CDR3nt: TGTGCCAGCAGTAGGGAGCAGGGGGACACTGAAGCTTTCTTT; CDR3aa: CASSREQGDTEAFF
v_gene: TRBV18; j_gene: TRBJ2-3; abundance: -; d_gene: -; CDR3nt: TGTGCCAGCTCAACCAGGGACTCAAAGTATTTT; CDR3aa: CASSTRDSKYF
v_gene: TRBV2; j_gene: TRBJ2-3; abundance: -; d_gene: TRBD1; CDR3nt: TGTGCCAGCAGTGGGCAGGGGGGCACAGATACGCAGTATTTT; CDR3aa: CASSGQGGTDTQYF
v_gene: TRBV7-2; j_gene: TRBJ1-3; abundance: -; d_gene: -; CDR3nt: TGTGCCAGCAGCTTAGGCGGTCTCGGAAACACCATATATTTT; CDR3aa: CASSLGGLGNTIYF
v_gene: TRBV7-9; j_gene: TRBJ2-5; abundance: -; d_gene: TRBD2; CDR3nt: TGTGCCAGCAGCCAACTAGCGGCCACACAAGAGACCCAGTACTTC; CDR3aa: CASSQLAATQETQYF
v_gene: TRBV9; j_gene: TRBJ2-6; abundance: -; d_gene: -; CDR3nt: TGTGCCAGCAGCTCGACAGCTGGGGCCAACGTCCTGACTTTC; CDR3aa: CASSSTAGANVLTF
v_gene: TRBV5-6; j_gene: TRBJ1-5; abundance: -; d_gene: -; CDR3nt: TGTGCCAGCAGCTTTAACCTTAATCAGCCCCAGCATTTT; CDR3aa: CASSFNLNQPQHF
v_gene: TRBV6-1; j_gene: TRBJ2-7; abundance: -; d_gene: -; CDR3nt: TGTGCCAGCAGTGGATCTCGGGGCTCCTACGAGCAGTACTTC; CDR3aa: CASSGSRGSYEQYF
v_gene: TRBV10-2; j_gene: TRBJ2-2; abundance: -; d_gene: -; CDR3nt: TGCGCCAGCAGTGATAATGGGCGGGAATGGTTCACCGGGGAGCTGTTTTTT; CDR3aa: CASSDNGREWFTGELFF
v_gene: TRBV7-9; j_gene: TRBJ2-1; abundance: -; d_gene: TRBD2; CDR3nt: TGTGCCAGCAGCTGGCGGGAGGTAGGGGACAATGAGCAGTTCTTC; CDR3aa: CASSWREVGDNEQFF
v_gene: TRBV5-5; j_gene: TRBJ1-2; abundance: -; d_gene: -; CDR3nt: TGTGCCAGCAGCTTGTCGGCTTTGGACTATGGCTACACCTTC; CDR3aa: CASSLSALDYGYTF
v_gene: TRBV28; j_gene: TRBJ2-5; abundance: once; d_gene: TRBD1; CDR3nt: TGTGCCAGCATGGGGACAGGGGGAAGGGAGCAGTACTTC; CDR3aa: CASMGTGGREQYF